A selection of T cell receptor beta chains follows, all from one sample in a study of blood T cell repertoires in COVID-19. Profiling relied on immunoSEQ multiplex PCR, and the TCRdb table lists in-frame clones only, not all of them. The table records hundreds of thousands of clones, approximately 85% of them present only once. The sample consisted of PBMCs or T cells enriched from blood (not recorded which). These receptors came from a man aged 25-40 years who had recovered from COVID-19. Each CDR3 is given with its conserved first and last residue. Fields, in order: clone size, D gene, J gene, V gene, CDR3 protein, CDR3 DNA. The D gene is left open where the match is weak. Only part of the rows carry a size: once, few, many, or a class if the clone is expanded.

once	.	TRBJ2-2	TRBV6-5	CASSSERVRDTGELFF	TGTGCCAGCAGTTCGGAGAGGGTACGTGACACCGGGGAGCTGTTTTTT
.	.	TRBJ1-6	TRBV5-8	CASSLYEGVDSPLHF	TGTGCCAGCAGCTTGTATGAGGGGGTCGATTCACCCCTCCACTTT
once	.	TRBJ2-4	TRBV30	CAWSQGGVGKNIQYF	TGTGCCTGGAGTCAAGGGGGTGTCGGCAAAAACATTCAGTACTTC
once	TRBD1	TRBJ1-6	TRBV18	CASSPLGQVYSPLHF	TGTGCCAGCTCCCCCCTTGGACAGGTTTATTCACCCCTCCACTTT
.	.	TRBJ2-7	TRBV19	CASSITWEAYEQYF	TGTGCCAGTAGTATCACGTGGGAGGCCTACGAGCAGTACTTC
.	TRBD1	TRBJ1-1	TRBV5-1	CASSSPDRGRLSEAFF	TGCGCCAGCAGTTCGCCCGACAGGGGGCGATTGTCTGAAGCTTTCTTT
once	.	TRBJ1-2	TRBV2	CASRGTGLTSDYGYTF	TGTGCCAGCAGGGGTACAGGGCTCACTTCTGACTATGGCTACACCTTC
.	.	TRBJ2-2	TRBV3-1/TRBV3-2	CASSPDDRSPNTGELFF	TGTGCCAGCAGCCCAGACGACAGATCCCCCAACACCGGGGAGCTGTTTTTT
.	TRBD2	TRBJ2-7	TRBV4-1	CASSRLPGGGRYEQYF	TGCGCCAGCAGCCGTCTACCTGGGGGGGGAAGGTACGAGCAGTACTTC
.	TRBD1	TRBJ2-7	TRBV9	CASSDRDRGSEQYF	TGTGCCAGCAGCGATCGGGACAGGGGCTCCGAGCAGTACTTC
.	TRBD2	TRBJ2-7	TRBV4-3	CASSQRLYTSGLHYEQYF	TGCGCCAGCAGCCAAAGGTTGTACACTAGCGGGCTCCACTACGAGCAGTACTTC
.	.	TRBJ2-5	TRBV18	CASSRAEETQYF	TGTGCCAGCTCACGGGCAGAAGAGACCCAGTACTTC
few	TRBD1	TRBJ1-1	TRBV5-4	CASSLKGGGTEAFF	TGTGCCAGCAGCTTGAAAGGGGGCGGCACTGAAGCTTTCTTT
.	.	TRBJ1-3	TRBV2	CASWFTDIPETSGNTIYF	TGTGCCAGCTGGTTTACGGACATACCTGAGACCTCTGGAAACACCATATATTTT
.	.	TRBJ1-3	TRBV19	CASSMGDTSGNTIYF	TGTGCCAGTAGTATGGGGGACACCTCTGGAAACACCATATATTTT
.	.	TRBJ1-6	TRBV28	CASKEGAYSPLHF	TGTGCCAGCAAAGAGGGAGCCTATTCACCCCTCCACTTT
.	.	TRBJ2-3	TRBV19	CASSINIYTDTQYF	TGTGCCAGTAGTATAAATATTTACACAGATACGCAGTATTTT
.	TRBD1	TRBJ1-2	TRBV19	CASRNWGQGDNYGYTF	TGTGCCAGTAGGAATTGGGGACAGGGTGACAACTATGGCTACACCTTC
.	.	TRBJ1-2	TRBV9	CASSVDSGQGEHYTF	TGTGCCAGCAGCGTAGATAGCGGGCAGGGCGAGCACTACACCTTC
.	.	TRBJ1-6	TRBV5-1	CASRSDSLYNSPLHF	TGCGCCAGCAGGTCGGACAGCCTCTATAATTCACCCCTCCACTTT
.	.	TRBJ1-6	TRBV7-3	CASSETAGSPLHF	TGTGCCAGCAGCGAAACAGCTGGTTCACCCCTCCACTTT
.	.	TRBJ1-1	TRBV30	CAWAHMDINTEAFF	TGTGCCTGGGCACACATGGACATAAACACTGAAGCTTTCTTT
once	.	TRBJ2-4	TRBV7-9	CASSPLAHIQYF	TGTGCCAGCAGCCCCCTGGCCCACATTCAGTACTTC
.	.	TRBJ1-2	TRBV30	CAWSRRAGGYTF	TGTGCCTGGAGTCGACGAGCGGGTGGCTACACCTTC
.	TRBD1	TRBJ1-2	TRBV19	CASSMTRTGVRYGYTF	TGTGCCAGTAGTATGACGAGGACAGGGGTTCGCTATGGCTACACCTTC
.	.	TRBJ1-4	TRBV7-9	CASSSPGGVEKLFF	TGTGCCAGCAGCTCCCCGGGGGGAGTTGAAAAACTGTTTTTT
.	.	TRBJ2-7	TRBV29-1	CSVLTESSYEQYF	TGCAGCGTTCTGACAGAGAGCTCCTACGAGCAGTACTTC
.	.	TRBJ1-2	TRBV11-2	CASSSRGGAPYGYTF	TGTGCCAGCAGCTCCAGAGGAGGGGCACCCTATGGCTACACCTTC
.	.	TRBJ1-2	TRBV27	CASSLAGSYGYTF	TGTGCCAGCAGTTTAGCAGGTTCCTATGGCTACACCTTC
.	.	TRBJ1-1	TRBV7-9	CASRYGAGRVAEAFF	TGTGCCAGCAGATATGGGGCGGGGCGGGTGGCTGAAGCTTTCTTT
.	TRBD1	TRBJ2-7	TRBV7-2	CASSSWGQGRDEQYF	TGTGCCAGCAGCTCCTGGGGACAGGGCCGGGACGAGCAGTACTTC
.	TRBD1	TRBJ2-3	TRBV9	CASSAQGADTQYF	TGTGCCAGCAGCGCCCAGGGGGCAGATACGCAGTATTTT
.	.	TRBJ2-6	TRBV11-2	CASSLGDLYGAGANVLTF	TGTGCCAGCAGCTTAGGGGATTTATACGGGGCTGGGGCCAACGTCCTGACTTTC
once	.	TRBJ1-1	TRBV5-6	CASSSQGSGDTEAFF	TGTGCCAGCAGCTCGCAGGGAAGTGGGGACACTGAAGCTTTCTTT
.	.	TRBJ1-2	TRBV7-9	CASTPGGLGGYTF	TGTGCCAGCACCCCCGGGGGGTTAGGCGGCTACACCTTC
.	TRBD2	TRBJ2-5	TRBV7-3	CASSPSGGAQTQYF	TGTGCCAGCAGCCCTAGCGGGGGGGCCCAGACCCAGTACTTC